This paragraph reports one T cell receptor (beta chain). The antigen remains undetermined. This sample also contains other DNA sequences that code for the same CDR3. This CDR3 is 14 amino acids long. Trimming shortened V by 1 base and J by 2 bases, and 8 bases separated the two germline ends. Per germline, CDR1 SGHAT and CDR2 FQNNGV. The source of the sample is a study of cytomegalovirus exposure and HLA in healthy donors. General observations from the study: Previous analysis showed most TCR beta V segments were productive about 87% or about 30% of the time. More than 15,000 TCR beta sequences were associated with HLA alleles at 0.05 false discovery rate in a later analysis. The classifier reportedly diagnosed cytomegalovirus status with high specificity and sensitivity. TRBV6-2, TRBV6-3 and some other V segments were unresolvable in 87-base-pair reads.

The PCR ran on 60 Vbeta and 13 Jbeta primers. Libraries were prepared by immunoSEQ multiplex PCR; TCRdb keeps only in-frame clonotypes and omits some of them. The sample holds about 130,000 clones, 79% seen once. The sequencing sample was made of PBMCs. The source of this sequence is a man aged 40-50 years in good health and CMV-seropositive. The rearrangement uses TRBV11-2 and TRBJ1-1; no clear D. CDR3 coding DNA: TGTGCCAGCAGCTTAGTACGGGGAAACACTGAAGCTTTCTTT. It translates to CASSLVRGNTEAFF.